Each of the 17 T cell receptor beta chains below was sequenced from the same sample in a study of blood T cell repertoires in COVID-19. Generated by immunoSEQ multiplex PCR, the TCRdb table keeps only in-frame clones and is missing some. The repertoire has about 350,000 clones, 80% to 90% of them found once; the top ten carry roughly 6%. The sample was peripheral blood. The receptors here all came from a woman between 50 and 59 years old with COVID-19, enrolled during active disease.

The V call is TRBV3-1 (or the pseudogene TRBV3-2), the J call TRBJ1-6; 8 bases fit TRBD1. After removal of 2 bases from V and 0 bases from J, the junction contained 12 bases not matched to a gene. The CDR3 length is 20 residues. Germline V gives CDR1 LGHDT, CDR2 YNNKEL (reference sequence). The CDR3 sequence: CASSQRPGQGRSSYNSPLHF. The CDR3 nucleotides are TGTGCCAGCAGCCAACGTCCTGGACAGGGAAGAAGCTCCTATAATTCACCCCTCCACTTT.

The rearrangement uses TRBV7-9 and TRBJ2-2, with TRBD2 identical over 9 bases. Germline loops: CDR1 SEHNR, CDR2 FQNEAQ (reference sequence). V shed 5 bases and J 5 bases; nucleotides not matched to a gene: 9. The CDR3 is 16 amino acids. CDR3 sequence (DNA): TGTGCCAGCAGCGGAACCGGGACTAGCAAGACCGGGGAGCTGTTTTTT. Translated: CASSGTGTSKTGELFF.

CDR3 residues: CAWSSQGTNSPLHF. The CDR3 DNA reads as TGTGCCTGGAGTAGTCAGGGGACTAATTCACCCCTCCACTTT. The chain combines TRBV30 with TRBJ1-6; perhaps TRBD1 as D (6 bases). In germline, CDR1 is GTSNPN, CDR2 SVGIG (reference sequence). The CDR3 is 14 amino acids. Trimming cost V 2 bases and J 6 bases, with 11 bases left between them.

Only a few counts were recorded for this clone. The chain combines TRBV28 with TRBJ1-1; no clear D gene. From germline, CDR1 is MDHEN and CDR2 SYDVKM. CDR3 size: 15 residues. Trimming took 4 bases from V and 1 from J, leaving 13 bases between them. CDR3 nucleotides: TGTGCCAGCAGTTCCTCACCGGCAGGGAACACTGAAGCTTTCTTT. This sequence encodes CASSSSPAGNTEAFF.

The rearrangement joins TRBV25-1 to TRBJ2-7; D might be TRBD1 (5 bases). CDR3 length equals 12 residues. The V end lost 2 bases, the J end lost 3 bases, and 5 bases lay between the germline ends. CDR1 is MGHDK, CDR2 SYGVNS, per germline. The CDR3 here is CASSEQGYEQYF. In nucleotides, the CDR3 is TGTGCCAGCAGTGAACAGGGCTACGAGCAGTACTTC.

The chain employs TRBV7-2 and TRBJ1-2; 7 bases fit TRBD1. Germline trimming cut 1 base from V and 3 bases from J; bases unmatched to any gene: 5. CDR3 length: 15 residues. Germline CDR1 and CDR2: SGHTA and FQGNSA. The CDR3 here is CASSLEEQGDYGYTF. CDR3 DNA: TGTGCCAGCAGCTTAGAGGAGCAGGGGGACTATGGCTACACCTTC.

This chain joins TRBV11-1 and TRBJ2-1, with TRBD2 matching 11 bases. J was trimmed by 8 bases and V by 5 bases; bases with no gene match: 8. CDR1 is SGHAT, CDR2 FQDESV, per germline (reference sequence). The CDR3 runs 15 residues. The DNA of the CDR3 is TGTGCCAGCAGCCTCTATAGCGGGAGGGCGGATGAGCAGTTCTTC. It is translated as CASSLYSGRADEQFF.

The CDR3 bases are TGTGCCAGCAGCCCAGCTCCGGGACAGGGCGAGTTGCCCCAGCATTTT. Amino acid sequence: CASSPAPGQGELPQHF. The chain is built from TRBV7-8 and TRBJ1-5; 9 bases fit TRBD1. The CDR3 has 16 amino acids. Losses at the gene ends were 5 bases for V and 9 bases for J; bases not matched to a gene: 14. CDR1 is SGHVS, CDR2 FQNEAQ, per germline.

The chain uses TRBV6-5 and TRBJ1-2; D uncertain. CDR3 length: 16 residues. Germline CDR1 MNHEY, CDR2 SVGAGI. The V gene lost 0 bases and the J gene lost 0 bases, with 11 bases spanning the gap. The CDR3 nucleotides are TGTGCCAGCAGTTACTCGTTGGCAGAAACTAACTATGGCTACACCTTC. This encodes CASSYSLAETNYGYTF.

Here the CDR3 reads CASSVQGGSTEAFF. Here the CDR3 DNA reads TGTGCCAGCAGTGTGCAGGGAGGGAGCACTGAAGCTTTCTTT. The chain joins TRBV2 to TRBJ1-1; D is perhaps TRBD1 (5 bases). V was pared by 4 bases and J by 4 bases, with 13 bases between. The length of the CDR3 is 14 residues. Germline V gives CDR1 SNHLY, CDR2 FYNNEI.

The chain links TRBV7-2 to TRBJ2-2; 10 nucleotides match TRBD2. This CDR3 has 16 amino acids. J gave up 4 bases and V 3 bases, and 5 bases lay outside the gene matches. Germline V lookup: CDR1 SGHTA, CDR2 FQGNSA. As DNA, the CDR3 is TGTGCCAGCAGCTTTCTAAGCGGGAGGGGCACCGGGGAGCTGTTTTTT. Its protein product is CASSFLSGRGTGELFF.

The V call is TRBV24-1, the J call TRBJ2-5; 10 bases align to TRBD2. The ends lost 3 bases at V and 4 bases at J; junction bases unmatched: 16. The germline gives CDR1 KGHDR, CDR2 SFDVKD. This CDR3 comprises 19 residues. In DNA, the CDR3 is TGTGCCACCAGTGATCTACGGACTAGCGGACCAGGCGGCCCAGAGACCCAGTACTTC. Protein: CATSDLRTSGPGGPETQYF.

The chain couples TRBV2 to TRBJ1-1; TRBD1 is a possible D gene (6 bases). Deletions cut 7 bases from V and 4 bases from J, with 10 bases between. From germline, CDR1 is SNHLY and CDR2 FYNNEI. The length of the CDR3 is 12 residues. As DNA, the CDR3 is TGTGCCAGCAAGGACAGAGGCACTGAAGCTTTCTTT. This encodes CASKDRGTEAFF.

The gene calls are TRBV18 and TRBJ2-7; D possibly corresponds to TRBD2 (5 bases). Trimming took off 3 bases at V and 3 bases at J, with 9 bases between the two ends. This CDR3 comprises 13 residues. Germline CDR1 reads KGHSH; CDR2 reads LQKENI. In DNA, the CDR3 is TGTGCCAGCTCACCCCCTAGCCGCTACGAGCAGTACTTC. It specifies CASSPPSRYEQYF. Together with reference TRBV18 and TRBJ2-7, the CDR3 gives the full variable domain: NAGVMQNPRHLVRRRGQEARLRCSPMKGHSHVYWYRQLPEEGLKFMVYLQKENIIDESGMPKERFSAEFPKEGPSILRIQQVVRGDSAAYFCASSPPSRYEQYFGPGTRLTVT.

V gene TRBV14 combines with J gene TRBJ2-1; 12 bases fit TRBD2. This CDR3 region has 18 residues. Germline V lookup: CDR1 SGHDN, CDR2 FVKESK. The J segment lost 3 bases and the V segment lost 0 bases, leaving 6 bases of the junction unmatched. Here the CDR3 reads CASSQETSGRPLYNEQFF. The CDR3 nucleotides read TGTGCCAGCAGCCAAGAGACTAGCGGGAGACCCCTCTACAATGAGCAGTTCTTC.

This chain uses TRBV6-1 with TRBJ2-7; a possible D gene is TRBD1 (7 bases). There are 13 residues in the CDR3. Germline V gene data show CDR1 as MNHNS and CDR2 as SASEGT. V gave up 3 bases and J gave up 2 bases, with 8 bases separating them. For the CDR3, the DNA is TGTGCCAGCAGTGACAGGGGGGCCTACGAGCAGTACTTC. Encoded protein: CASSDRGAYEQYF.

The genes are TRBV4-1 and TRBJ2-4, with 7 bases fitting TRBD2. Trimming cost V 1 base and J 1 base; bases outside gene matches: 4. The germline gives CDR1 MGHRA, CDR2 YSYEKL. The CDR3 contains 16 residues. Written as DNA, the CDR3 is TGCGCCAGCAGCCAAGCTTTGGGGGGGGCCAAAAACATTCAGTACTTC. Translating it yields CASSQALGGAKNIQYF.